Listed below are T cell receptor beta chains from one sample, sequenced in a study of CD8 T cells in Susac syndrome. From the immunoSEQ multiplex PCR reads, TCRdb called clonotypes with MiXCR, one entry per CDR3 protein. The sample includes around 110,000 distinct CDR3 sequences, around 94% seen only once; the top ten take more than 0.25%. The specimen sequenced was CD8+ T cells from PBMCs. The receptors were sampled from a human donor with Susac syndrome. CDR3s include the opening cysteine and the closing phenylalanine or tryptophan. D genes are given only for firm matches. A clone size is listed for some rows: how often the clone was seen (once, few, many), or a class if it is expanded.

CASSAKVRGGSDTQYF TGTGCCAGCAGCGCCAAAGTGCGAGGGGGTTCAGATACGCAGTATTTT TRBJ2-3 . . TRBV9
CASRRGPTNEQFF TGTGCCAGCAGAAGGGGTCCCACCAATGAGCAGTTCTTC TRBJ2-1 . . TRBV27
CASSLATGGDIQYF TGTGCCAGCAGCTTGGCTACAGGGGGGGACATTCAGTACTTC TRBJ2-4 . . TRBV5-6
CASSYSTVSGDTEAFF TGTGCCAGCAGTTACTCGACGGTGAGTGGGGACACTGAAGCTTTCTTT TRBJ1-1 . . TRBV6-2/TRBV6-3
CASRTGDDTGELFF TGTGCCAGCCGGACAGGGGATGACACCGGGGAGCTGTTTTTT TRBJ2-2 . TRBD1 TRBV6-4
CASGLGWEAFF TGTGCTAGTGGTTTGGGTTGGGAAGCTTTCTTT TRBJ1-1 . . TRBV12-5
CASSLEVTPIPYEQYF TGTGCCAGCAGCTTAGAAGTGACTCCTATTCCCTACGAGCAGTACTTC TRBJ2-7 . . TRBV7-2
CASSLVGETEAFF TGCGCCAGCAGCCTCGTCGGGGAAACTGAAGCTTTCTTT TRBJ1-1 . . TRBV4-1
CASSGDRYTF TGTGCCAGCAGCGGGGATCGCTACACCTTC TRBJ1-2 once . TRBV9
CASSVGGGWGYTF TGTGCCAGCAGCGTAGGCGGGGGATGGGGCTACACCTTC TRBJ1-2 . . TRBV11-2
CASSQVEGDYTQYF TGCGCCAGCAGCCAAGTCGAGGGGGACTATACGCAGTATTTT TRBJ2-3 . . TRBV4-3
CASSRNEGVHYGYTF TGCGCCAGCAGCCGGAACGAGGGCGTTCACTATGGCTACACCTTC TRBJ1-2 . . TRBV4-3
CSVALVVDNTEAFF TGCAGCGTTGCCCTCGTCGTAGATAACACTGAAGCTTTCTTT TRBJ1-1 . . TRBV29-1
CASSSVDGYTF TGTGCCAGCAGCTCGGTGGATGGCTACACCTTC TRBJ1-2 . . TRBV9
CASSPREVNYGYTF TGTGCCAGCAGTCCCAGGGAAGTTAACTATGGCTACACCTTC TRBJ1-2 . . TRBV27
CSVAGAGNEQFF TGCAGCGTTGCGGGGGCCGGCAATGAGCAGTTCTTC TRBJ2-1 . . TRBV29-1
CASSVEGAYGYTF TGTGCCAGCAGCGTGGAAGGCGCCTATGGCTACACCTTC TRBJ1-2 . . TRBV9
CASSPMGGPTYEQYF TGTGCCAGCAGCCCTATGGGGGGCCCCACTTACGAGCAGTACTTC TRBJ2-7 . . TRBV3-1
CASSSFMNTEAFF TGTGCCAGCAGCTCCTTCATGAACACTGAAGCTTTCTTT TRBJ1-1 . . TRBV7-3
CASSLAGTTGEQFF TGCGCCAGCAGCTTGGCCGGGACAACGGGTGAGCAGTTCTTC TRBJ2-1 . . TRBV5-1
CASSQVGYNEQFF TGTGCCAGCAGCCAAGTTGGCTACAATGAGCAGTTCTTC TRBJ2-1 . . TRBV14
CASSQDLTVQETQYF TGCGCCAGCAGCCAAGATCTGACAGTCCAAGAGACCCAGTACTTC TRBJ2-5 once . TRBV4-3
CASSSDGGREAFF TGTGCCAGCAGTTCCGATGGCGGACGTGAAGCTTTCTTT TRBJ1-1 . . TRBV6-5
CASAPGGYEQYF TGTGCCAGCGCTCCGGGAGGATACGAGCAGTACTTC TRBJ2-7 . TRBD2 TRBV7-9
CASRFQAERVDTQYF TGTGCCAGCAGATTTCAGGCGGAGCGTGTGGATACGCAGTATTTT TRBJ2-3 . . TRBV6-5
CASSPGTFTEAFF TGTGCCAGCAGTCCCGGGACCTTCACTGAAGCTTTCTTT TRBJ1-1 once . TRBV27
CASSFSSLEQYF TGTGCCAGCAGCTTTTCCTCCCTCGAGCAGTACTTC TRBJ2-7 . . TRBV7-8
CASSPTSGGYNEQFF TGTGCCAGCAGTCCGACTAGCGGGGGCTACAATGAGCAGTTCTTC TRBJ2-1 . TRBD2 TRBV6-5
CASSEGDRDQPQHF TGTGCCAGCAGTGAAGGGGACAGGGATCAGCCCCAGCATTTT TRBJ1-5 . TRBD1 TRBV25-1
CASSPSTGGEQYF TGTGCCAGCAGCCCTTCGACAGGGGGCGAGCAGTACTTC TRBJ2-7 . TRBD1 TRBV25-1
CASSHRSQQYF TGCGCCAGCAGCCACCGAAGCCAGCAGTACTTC TRBJ2-7 . . TRBV4-1
CASSQALPLAGGRDTQYF TGCGCCAGCAGCCAAGCCCTCCCGCTAGCGGGGGGGCGAGATACGCAGTATTTT TRBJ2-3 . TRBD2 TRBV4-3
CAWSPESAYEQYF TGTGCCTGGAGTCCAGAATCGGCCTACGAGCAGTACTTC TRBJ2-7 . . TRBV30
CASSLATGGSKEQYF TGTGCCAGCAGCTTAGCGACGGGCGGGTCAAAGGAGCAGTACTTC TRBJ2-7 . . TRBV7-9
CSVRQSQETQYF TGCAGCGTTCGGCAGTCCCAAGAGACCCAGTACTTC TRBJ2-5 . . TRBV29-1
CASSYLRQGALEETQYF TGTGCCAGCAGTTACCTCAGACAGGGGGCTTTAGAAGAGACCCAGTACTTC TRBJ2-5 . TRBD1 TRBV6-5
CASGLGRINTEAFF TGTGCCAGCGGCCTGGGACGGATAAACACTGAAGCTTTCTTT TRBJ1-1 . . TRBV27
CASSLRDRGNEQYF TGTGCCAGCAGCTTAAGGGACAGGGGGAACGAGCAGTACTTC TRBJ2-7 . TRBD1 TRBV13
CASSDGDSYSNQPQHF TGTGCCAGCAGCGATGGGGACAGTTATAGCAATCAGCCCCAGCATTTT TRBJ1-5 . TRBD1 TRBV9
CASSLSGLAGTTNTGELFF TGTGCCAGCAGCTTATCCGGACTAGCGGGGACAACGAACACCGGGGAGCTGTTTTTT TRBJ2-2 . TRBD2 TRBV7-9
CSASPPTLGAYEQYF TGCAGTGCTAGCCCACCAACCCTGGGAGCTTACGAGCAGTACTTC TRBJ2-7 . . TRBV20-1
CARGGGGSPLHF TGTGCCAGAGGGGGCGGCGGTTCACCCCTCCACTTT TRBJ1-6 . TRBD1 TRBV2